Each of the 16 T cell receptor beta chains below was sequenced from the same sample in a study of blood T cell repertoires in COVID-19. The method was immunoSEQ multiplex PCR; TCRdb's version includes in-frame clones alone and lacks a portion of them. The sample yields 190,000 or so clones, 85% seen once. Sequencing used peripheral blood. The source of these receptors is a man aged 55 to 69 with COVID-19, enrolled during active disease.

The J gene is TRBJ2-1, the V gene TRBV28, with TRBD2 matching over 10 bases. The CDR3 is made up of 15 amino acids. The V gene's germline CDR1 is MDHEN and CDR2 SYDVKM. Trimming cost V 7 bases and J 3 bases; bases outside gene matches: 6. This chain's CDR3 is CASIFRTSGYNEQFF. CDR3 sequence (DNA): TGTGCCAGCATTTTTAGGACTAGCGGCTACAATGAGCAGTTCTTC.

The rearrangement links TRBV27 to TRBJ2-6, with 9 bases identical to TRBD1. CDR1 and CDR2 (germline): MNHEY, SMNVEV (reference sequence). The CDR3 spans 18 residues. The junction had 9 bases not matched to a gene; V was cut back by 6 bases and J by 0 bases. CDR3 bases: TGTGCCAGCAGGCTAGCCGGGACAGGGATCTCTGGGGCCAACGTCCTGACTTTC. Protein: CASRLAGTGISGANVLTF.

In this sample, this clone turned up a few times. The V and J genes are TRBV6-1 and TRBJ1-2; D is undetermined. CDR1 MNHNS and CDR2 SASEGT come from the germline V gene. Deletions cut 2 bases from V and 4 bases from J, with 11 bases between. The CDR3 spans 14 residues. The CDR3 sequence is CASSETIQPYGYTF. CDR3 DNA: TGTGCCAGCAGTGAAACGATACAGCCCTATGGCTACACCTTC.

V and J are TRBV7-2 and TRBJ1-1, with TRBD1 as a possible D gene (5 bases). The CDR3 covers 16 residues. Germline V gene lookup returns CDR1 SGHTA and CDR2 FQGNSA. The ends were cut back, 2 bases at V and 1 base at J, with 14 bases in the middle. The CDR3: CASSLIGAYSNTEAFF. The CDR3 DNA reads as TGTGCCAGCAGCTTAATAGGGGCTTACTCGAACACTGAAGCTTTCTTT. The variable domain in full, completed from reference TRBV7-2 and TRBJ1-1, reads GAGVSQSPSNKVTEKGKDVELRCDPISGHTALYWYRQSLGQGLEFLIYFQGNSAPDKSGLPSDRFSAERTGGSVSTLTIQRTQQEDSAVYLCASSLIGAYSNTEAFFGQGTRLTVV.

V gene TRBV5-1 combines with J gene TRBJ1-1, with a weak D call TRBD1 (6 bases). Germline V lookup: CDR1 SGHRS, CDR2 YFSETQ. The CDR3 sequence is 14 residues long. The V and J ends lost 2 bases and 1 base respectively, with 9 bases between them. CDR3 nucleotide sequence: TGCGCCAGCAGCTTAACAGGGCAGAACACTGAAGCTTTCTTT. It yields the protein CASSLTGQNTEAFF. Together with reference TRBV5-1 and TRBJ1-1, the CDR3 gives the full variable domain: KAGVTQTPRYLIKTRGQQVTLSCSPISGHRSVSWYQQTPGQGLQFLFEYFSETQRNKGNFPGRFSGRQFSNSRSEMNVSTLELGDSALYLCASSLTGQNTEAFFGQGTRLTVV.

The chain couples TRBV12-3 or TRBV12-4 to TRBJ1-6; D is ambiguous. The V and J ends lost 5 bases and 7 bases respectively, with 9 bases between them. This CDR3 comprises 13 residues. CDR3 nucleotide sequence: TGTGCCAGCAGTCCCCAACAGAATTCACCCCTCCACTTT. The encoded protein is CASSPQQNSPLHF.

The chain recombines TRBV18 with TRBJ2-7, with a weak D call TRBD1 (6 bases). Germline-derived CDR1 and CDR2 are KGHSH and LQKENI. V was shortened by 4 bases and J by 2 bases, with 12 bases between the two germline ends. This CDR3 is 14 amino acids long. The DNA of the CDR3 is TGTGCCAGCTCACAAAGGACAGAGGCCTACGAGCAGTACTTC. Encoded protein: CASSQRTEAYEQYF.

J is TRBJ2-2 and V is TRBV2; 10 bases fit TRBD2. The CDR3 length is 13 residues. V lost 9 bases, J lost 4 bases, and 2 bases stayed unmatched. CDR1 SNHLY and CDR2 FYNNEI come from the germline V gene. CDR3 in DNA: TGTGCCAGTAGCGGGAGGATCACCGGGGAGCTGTTTTTT. This sequence encodes CASSGRITGELFF.

The chain couples TRBV6-5 to TRBJ1-4; D remains unclear. With 4 bases removed from V and 7 bases from J, the gap between germline ends came to 16 bases. Germline V gives CDR1 MNHEY, CDR2 SVGAGI. The length of the CDR3 is 15 residues. In DNA, the CDR3 is TGTGCCAGCAGTTCGAGGGAACCCGCTAGTGAAAAACTGTTTTTT. Translating gives CASSSREPASEKLFF.

The chain carries TRBV19 and TRBJ1-2; 7 bases fit TRBD1. V was pared by 6 bases and J by 4 bases, with 17 bases of the junction left unmatched. Germline values: CDR1 LNHDA, CDR2 SQIVND (reference sequence). The CDR3 loop spans 17 amino acids. The CDR3 DNA sequence: TGTGCCAGTAGAACCCCCGGGGCAGGGGGAGTAAGCTATGGCTACACCTTC. Encoded protein: CASRTPGAGGVSYGYTF.

The chain uses TRBV10-2 and TRBJ2-1, with a possible D match to TRBD2 (5 bases). CDR1 WSHSY and CDR2 SAAADI come from the germline V gene. The CDR3 consists of 13 residues. Trimming took off 5 bases at V and 1 base at J, with 6 bases between the two ends. CDR3 protein: CASSSGSYNEQFF. Here the CDR3 DNA reads TGCGCCAGCAGTAGCGGTTCCTACAATGAGCAGTTCTTC.

V is TRBV5-4 and J is TRBJ1-6, with a possible D match to TRBD1 (6 bases). With 4 bases removed from V and 10 bases from J, the gap between germline ends came to 18 bases. Germline CDR1 SGHNT, CDR2 YYREEE (reference sequence). CDR3 size: 15 residues. Here the CDR3 reads CASSPDPGQQSPLHF. The CDR3 DNA sequence: TGTGCCAGCAGCCCGGATCCGGGACAACAATCACCCCTCCACTTT.

This rearrangement joins TRBV30 to TRBJ1-5; D remains unclear. The V end lost 5 bases, the J end lost 0 bases, and 8 bases lay between the germline ends. Germline CDR1 is GTSNPN and CDR2 is SVGIG (reference sequence). The CDR3 covers 13 residues. CDR3 bases: TGTGCCTGGGGACGGGGTAGCAATCAGCCCCAGCATTTT. Its protein product is CAWGRGSNQPQHF.

The gene calls are TRBV19 and TRBJ1-6, with a tentative D call TRBD1 (5 bases). The CDR3 runs to 19 residues. Trimming removed 5 bases at V and 3 bases at J, with 23 bases between. Germline CDR1 and CDR2: LNHDA and SQIVND (reference sequence). The CDR3 DNA is TGTGCCAGTAGTTCTCACGCGGGACGGTTGGTATTCTATAATTCACCCCTCCACTTT. Residues: CASSSHAGRLVFYNSPLHF.

This chain joins TRBV10-3 and TRBJ1-5; tentatively, D is TRBD1 (6 bases). V gave up 0 bases and J gave up 6 bases, with 21 bases separating them. The CDR3 has 18 amino acids. CDR1 and CDR2 (germline): ENHRY, SYGVKD. The CDR3 protein is CAISESWGGARSIQPQHF. CDR3 coding DNA: TGTGCCATCAGTGAGTCCTGGGGGGGGGCAAGGAGTATTCAGCCCCAGCATTTT.

This clone came up once. The V gene is TRBV15, the J gene TRBJ2-1; a weak D match, TRBD1 (5 bases). The CDR3 sequence is 17 residues long. V shed 0 bases and J shed 3 bases, with 15 bases lying between them. Germline V lookup: CDR1 LNHNV, CDR2 YYDKDF (reference sequence). The CDR3 is CATSRDSRQTFYNEQFF. CDR3 coding DNA: TGTGCCACCAGCAGAGATTCAAGACAGACCTTCTACAATGAGCAGTTCTTC.